The sequence of this T cell receptor (beta chain) was determined in a study of blood T cell repertoires in COVID-19. Libraries were prepared by immunoSEQ multiplex PCR; TCRdb keeps only in-frame clonotypes and omits some of them. Among 160,000 or so clones listed, around 85% were seen once. Germline V gene sequence: CDR1 MDHEN, CDR2 SYDVKM. The ends were cut back, 1 base at V and 3 bases at J, with 9 bases in the middle. The CDR3 covers 14 residues. The V gene is TRBV28, the J gene TRBJ1-2; tentative D call: TRBD1 (5 bases). This clonotype was sampled from a man between 60 and 75 years old with active or convalescent COVID-19. Sequencing was performed on peripheral blood. The CDR3, as DNA: TGTGCCAGCAGTTTATTGGAGACAGACTATGGCTACACCTTC. Its protein product is CASSLLETDYGYTF.